In its sample, the clone carrying this T cell receptor beta chain was seen a few times. Its matching antigen is unknown. Preparation of the TCRbeta library was carried out with unique molecular identifiers. TCRdb recomputed calls from the PCR reads with MiXCR, one row per CDR3 protein. Among some 600,000 distinct CDR3 sequences listed, over 10% were seen once. The germline V gene encodes CDR1 SGHVS and CDR2 FNYEAQ. The length of the CDR3 is 14 residues. With 5 bases removed from V and 8 bases from J, the gap between germline ends came to 16 bases. This sample was included in a study of T-cell reconstitution after alpha-beta-depleted transplantation in children. General study results and limits: At the one-year point after transplant, T-cell counts and TCRbeta diversity were found to come mostly from T cells that had been newly produced. After transplant, at about two months, alpha-beta T cells were reportedly derived from several hundred expanded graft clones. TCRbeta diversity was high at day 60 in some patients (a result of surviving recipient T cells and thymic progenitors).

This rearrangement joins TRBV7-6 to TRBJ2-1; D gene ambiguous. This material consisted of PBMCs, mostly from graft donor cells, taken 360 days after TCRalphabeta/CD19-depleted stem cell transplant. This sequence was found in a male patient between 5 and 17 years old who had a stem cell transplant for acute myeloid leukemia, so the T cells may come from the graft donor. The DNA of the CDR3 is TGTGCCAGCAGCCTTCCTTTGCCCGGAGATGAGCAGTTCTTC. Translated, it gives CASSLPLPGDEQFF.